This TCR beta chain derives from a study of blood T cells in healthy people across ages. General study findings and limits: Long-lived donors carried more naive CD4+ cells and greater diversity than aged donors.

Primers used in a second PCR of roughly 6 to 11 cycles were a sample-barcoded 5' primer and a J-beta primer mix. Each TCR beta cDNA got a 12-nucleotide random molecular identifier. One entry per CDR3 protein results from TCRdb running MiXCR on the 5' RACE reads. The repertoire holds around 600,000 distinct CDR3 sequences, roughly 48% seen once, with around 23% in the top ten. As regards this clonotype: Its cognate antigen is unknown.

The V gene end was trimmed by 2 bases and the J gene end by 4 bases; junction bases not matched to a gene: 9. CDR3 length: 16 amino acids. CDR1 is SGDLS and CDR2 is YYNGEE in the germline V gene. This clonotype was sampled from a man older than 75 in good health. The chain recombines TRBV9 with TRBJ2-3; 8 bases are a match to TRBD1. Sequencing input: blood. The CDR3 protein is CASSVETGVEADTQYF. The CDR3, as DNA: TGTGCCAGCAGCGTGGAGACAGGGGTGGAGGCAGATACGCAGTATTTT.